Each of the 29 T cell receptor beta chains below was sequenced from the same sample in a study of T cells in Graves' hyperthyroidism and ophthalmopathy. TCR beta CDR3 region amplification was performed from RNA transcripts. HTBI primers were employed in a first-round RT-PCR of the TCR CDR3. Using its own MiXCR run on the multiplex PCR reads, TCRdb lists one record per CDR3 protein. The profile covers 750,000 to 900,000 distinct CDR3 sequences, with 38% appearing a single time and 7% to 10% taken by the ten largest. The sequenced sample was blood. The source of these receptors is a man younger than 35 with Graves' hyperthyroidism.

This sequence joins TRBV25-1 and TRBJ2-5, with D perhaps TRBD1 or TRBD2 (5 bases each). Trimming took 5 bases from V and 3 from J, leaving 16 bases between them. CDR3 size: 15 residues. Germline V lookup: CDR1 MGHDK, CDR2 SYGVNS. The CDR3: CASSLVGERKETQYF. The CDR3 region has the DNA TGTGCCAGCAGTTTGGTGGGGGAGCGGAAAGAGACCCAGTACTTC.

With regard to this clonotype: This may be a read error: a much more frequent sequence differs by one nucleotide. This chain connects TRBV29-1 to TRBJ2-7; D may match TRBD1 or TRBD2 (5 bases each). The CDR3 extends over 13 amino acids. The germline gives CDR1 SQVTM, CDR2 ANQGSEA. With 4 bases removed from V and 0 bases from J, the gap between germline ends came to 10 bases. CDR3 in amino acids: CSVGDGTSYEQYF. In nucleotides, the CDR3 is TGCAGCGTTGGGGACGGGACCTCCTACGAGCAGTACTTC.

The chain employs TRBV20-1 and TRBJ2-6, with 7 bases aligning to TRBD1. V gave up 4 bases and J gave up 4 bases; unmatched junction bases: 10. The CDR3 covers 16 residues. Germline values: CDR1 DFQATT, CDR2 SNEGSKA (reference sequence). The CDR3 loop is CSAIEGAVDGANVLTF. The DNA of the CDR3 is TGCAGTGCTATAGAGGGGGCGGTAGACGGGGCCAACGTCCTGACTTTC.

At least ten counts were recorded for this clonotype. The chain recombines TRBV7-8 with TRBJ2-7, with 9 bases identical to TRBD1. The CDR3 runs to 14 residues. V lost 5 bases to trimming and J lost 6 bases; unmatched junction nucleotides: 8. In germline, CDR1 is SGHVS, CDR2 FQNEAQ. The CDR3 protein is CASSVPGQGAEQYF. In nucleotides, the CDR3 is TGTGCCAGCAGCGTTCCGGGACAGGGCGCCGAGCAGTACTTC. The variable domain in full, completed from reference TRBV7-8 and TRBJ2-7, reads GAGVSQSPRYKVAKRGQDVALRCDPISGHVSLFWYQQALGQGPEFLTYFQNEAQLDKSGLPSDRFFAERPEGSVSTLKIQRTQQEDSAVYLCASSVPGQGAEQYFGPGTRLTVT.

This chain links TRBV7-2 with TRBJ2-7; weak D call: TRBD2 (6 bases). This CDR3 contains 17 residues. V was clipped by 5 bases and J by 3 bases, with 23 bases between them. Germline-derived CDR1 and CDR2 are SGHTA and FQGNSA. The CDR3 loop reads CASSGGTRAALHYEQYF. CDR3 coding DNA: TGTGCCAGCAGCGGGGGGACCCGGGCCGCCCTGCACTACGAGCAGTACTTC.

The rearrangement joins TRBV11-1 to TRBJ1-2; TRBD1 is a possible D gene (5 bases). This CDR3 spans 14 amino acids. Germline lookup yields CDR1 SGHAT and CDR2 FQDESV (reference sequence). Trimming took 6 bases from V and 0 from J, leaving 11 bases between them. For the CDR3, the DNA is TGTGCCAGCAGAGACGACAGAGCTAACTATGGCTACACCTTC. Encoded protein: CASRDDRANYGYTF.

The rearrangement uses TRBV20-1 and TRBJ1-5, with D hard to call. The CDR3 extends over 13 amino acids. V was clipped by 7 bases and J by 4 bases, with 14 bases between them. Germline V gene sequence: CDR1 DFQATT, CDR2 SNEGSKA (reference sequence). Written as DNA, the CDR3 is TGCAGTGGACGGACTGAGTCTAATCAGCCCCAGCATTTT. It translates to CSGRTESNQPQHF.

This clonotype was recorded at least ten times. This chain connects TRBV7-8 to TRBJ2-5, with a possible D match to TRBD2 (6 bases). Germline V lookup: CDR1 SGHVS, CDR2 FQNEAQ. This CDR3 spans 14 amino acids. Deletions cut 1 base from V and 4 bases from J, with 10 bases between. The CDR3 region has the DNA TGTGCCAGCAGCTTAGGAGGGAGGCCAGAGACCCAGTACTTC. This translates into CASSLGGRPETQYF.

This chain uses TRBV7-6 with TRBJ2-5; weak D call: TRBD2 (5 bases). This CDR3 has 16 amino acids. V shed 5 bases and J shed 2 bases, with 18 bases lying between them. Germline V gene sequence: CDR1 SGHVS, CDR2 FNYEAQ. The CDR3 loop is CASSQDSPAEQETQYF. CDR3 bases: TGTGCCAGCAGCCAAGATTCTCCAGCGGAGCAAGAGACCCAGTACTTC.

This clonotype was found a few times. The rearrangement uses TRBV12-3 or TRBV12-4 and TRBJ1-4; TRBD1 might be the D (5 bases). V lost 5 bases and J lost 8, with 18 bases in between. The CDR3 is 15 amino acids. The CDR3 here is CASSPNTGLGEKLFF. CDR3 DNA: TGTGCCAGCAGTCCCAACACAGGCCTAGGGGAAAAACTGTTTTTT.

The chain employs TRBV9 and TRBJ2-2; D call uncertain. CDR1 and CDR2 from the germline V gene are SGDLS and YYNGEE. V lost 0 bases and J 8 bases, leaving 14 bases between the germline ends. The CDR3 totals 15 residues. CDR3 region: CASSVVNAFPGELFF. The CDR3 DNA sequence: TGTGCCAGCAGCGTAGTTAACGCCTTCCCGGGGGAGCTGTTTTTT.

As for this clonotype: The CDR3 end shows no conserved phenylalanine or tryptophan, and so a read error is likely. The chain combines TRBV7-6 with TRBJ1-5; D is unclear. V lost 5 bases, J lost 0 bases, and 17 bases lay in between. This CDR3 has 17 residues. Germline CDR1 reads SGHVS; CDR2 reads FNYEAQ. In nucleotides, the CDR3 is TGTGCCAGCAGCCCAGCAAATCCACGGATTAGCAATCAGCCCCAGCATCTT. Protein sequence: CASSPANPRISNQPQHL.

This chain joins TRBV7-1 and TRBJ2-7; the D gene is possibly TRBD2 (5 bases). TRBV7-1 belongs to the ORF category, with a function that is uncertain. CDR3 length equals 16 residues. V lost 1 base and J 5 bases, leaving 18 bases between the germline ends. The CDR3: CASSSVPALGGHEQYF. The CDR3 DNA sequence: TGTGCCAGCAGCTCAGTCCCCGCTTTAGGAGGCCACGAGCAGTACTTC.

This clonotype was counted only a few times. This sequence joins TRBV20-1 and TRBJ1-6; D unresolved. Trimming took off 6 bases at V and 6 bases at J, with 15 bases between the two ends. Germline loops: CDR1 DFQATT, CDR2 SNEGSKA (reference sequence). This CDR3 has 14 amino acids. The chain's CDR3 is CSAPDGFGNSPLHF. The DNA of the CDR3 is TGCAGTGCCCCCGACGGGTTCGGTAATTCACCCCTCCACTTT.

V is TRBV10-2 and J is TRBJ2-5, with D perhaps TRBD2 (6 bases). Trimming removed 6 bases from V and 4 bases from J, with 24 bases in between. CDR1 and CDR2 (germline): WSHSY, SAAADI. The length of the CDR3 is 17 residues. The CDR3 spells CASRSSVDSTLGETQYF. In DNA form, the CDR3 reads TGCGCCAGCAGATCTAGCGTTGATAGCACCCTGGGAGAGACCCAGTACTTC.

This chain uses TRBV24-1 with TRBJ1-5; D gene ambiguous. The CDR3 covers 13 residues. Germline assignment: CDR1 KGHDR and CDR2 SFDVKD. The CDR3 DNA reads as TGTGCACACCCACACGCGAGCAATCAGCCCCAGCATTTT. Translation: CAHPHASNQPQHF.

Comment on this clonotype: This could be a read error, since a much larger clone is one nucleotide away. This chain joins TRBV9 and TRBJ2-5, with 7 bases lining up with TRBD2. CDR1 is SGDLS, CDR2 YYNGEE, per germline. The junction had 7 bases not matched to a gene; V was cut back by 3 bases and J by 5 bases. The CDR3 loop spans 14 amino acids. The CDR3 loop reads CASSAGAGRETQYF. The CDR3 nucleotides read TGTGCCAGCAGCGCAGGAGCGGGAAGGGAGACCCAGTACTTC.

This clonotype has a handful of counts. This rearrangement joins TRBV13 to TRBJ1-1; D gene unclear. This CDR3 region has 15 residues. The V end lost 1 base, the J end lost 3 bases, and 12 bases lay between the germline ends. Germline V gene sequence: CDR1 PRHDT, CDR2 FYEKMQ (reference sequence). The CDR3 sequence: CASSLVVIGDTEAFF. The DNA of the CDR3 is TGTGCCAGCAGCTTAGTAGTTATCGGCGACACTGAAGCTTTCTTT.

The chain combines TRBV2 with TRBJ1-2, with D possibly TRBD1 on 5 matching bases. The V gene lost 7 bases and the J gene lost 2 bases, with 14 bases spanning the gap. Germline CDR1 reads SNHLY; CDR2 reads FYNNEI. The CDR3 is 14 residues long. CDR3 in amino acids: CASKLFRENYGYTF. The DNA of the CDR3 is TGTGCCAGCAAATTGTTCAGGGAGAACTATGGCTACACCTTC.

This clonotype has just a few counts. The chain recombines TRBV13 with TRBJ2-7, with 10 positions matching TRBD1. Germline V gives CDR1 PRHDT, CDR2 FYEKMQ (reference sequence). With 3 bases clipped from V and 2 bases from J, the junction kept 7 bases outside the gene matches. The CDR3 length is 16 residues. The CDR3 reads CASSFGAGTGAYEQYF. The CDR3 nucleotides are TGTGCCAGCAGCTTTGGGGCTGGGACAGGGGCCTACGAGCAGTACTTC.

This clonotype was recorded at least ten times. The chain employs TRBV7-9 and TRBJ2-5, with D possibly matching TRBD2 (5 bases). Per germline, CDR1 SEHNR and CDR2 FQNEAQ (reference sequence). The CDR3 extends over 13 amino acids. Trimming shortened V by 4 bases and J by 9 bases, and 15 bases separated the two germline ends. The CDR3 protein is CASSSASGQAQYF. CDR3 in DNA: TGTGCCAGCAGCTCGGCCAGCGGTCAGGCCCAGTACTTC. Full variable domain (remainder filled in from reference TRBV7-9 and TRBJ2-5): DTGVSQNPRHKITKRGQNVTFRCDPISEHNRLYWYRQTLGQGPEFLTYFQNEAQLEKSRLLSDRFSAERPKGSFSTLEIQRTEQGDSAMYLCASSSASGQAQYFGPGTRLLVL.

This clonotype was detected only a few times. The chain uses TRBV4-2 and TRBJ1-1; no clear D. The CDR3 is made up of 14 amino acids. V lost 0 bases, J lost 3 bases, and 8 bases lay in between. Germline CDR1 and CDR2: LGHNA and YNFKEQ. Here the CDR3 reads CASSQEASHTEAFF. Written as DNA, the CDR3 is TGTGCCAGCAGCCAAGAGGCCAGCCACACTGAAGCTTTCTTT.

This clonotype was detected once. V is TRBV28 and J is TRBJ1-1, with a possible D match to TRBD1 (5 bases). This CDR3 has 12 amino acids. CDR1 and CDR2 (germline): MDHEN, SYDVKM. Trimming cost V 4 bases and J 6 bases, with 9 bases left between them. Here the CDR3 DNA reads TGTGCCAGCAGTTACCCGACAGCTGAAGCTTTCTTT. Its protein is CASSYPTAEAFF.

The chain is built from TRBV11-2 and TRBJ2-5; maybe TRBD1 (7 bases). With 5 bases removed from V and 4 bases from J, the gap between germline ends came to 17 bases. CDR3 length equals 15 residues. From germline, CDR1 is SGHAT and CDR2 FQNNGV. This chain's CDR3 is CASSLNAGQTETQYF. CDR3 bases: TGTGCCAGCAGCCTGAACGCGGGACAGACAGAGACCCAGTACTTC. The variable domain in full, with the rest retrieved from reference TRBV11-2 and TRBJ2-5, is EAGVAQSPRYKIIEKRQSVAFWCNPISGHATLYWYQQILGQGPKLLIQFQNNGVVDDSQLPKDRFSAERLKGVDSTLKIQPAKLEDSAVYLCASSLNAGQTETQYFGPGTRLLVL.

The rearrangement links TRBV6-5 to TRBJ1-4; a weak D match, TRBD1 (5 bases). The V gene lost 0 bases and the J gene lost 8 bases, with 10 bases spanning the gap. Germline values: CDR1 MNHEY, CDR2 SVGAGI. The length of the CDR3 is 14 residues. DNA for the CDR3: TGTGCCAGCAGTTACTCGATGCAGGGCGAAAAACTGTTTTTT. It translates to CASSYSMQGEKLFF.

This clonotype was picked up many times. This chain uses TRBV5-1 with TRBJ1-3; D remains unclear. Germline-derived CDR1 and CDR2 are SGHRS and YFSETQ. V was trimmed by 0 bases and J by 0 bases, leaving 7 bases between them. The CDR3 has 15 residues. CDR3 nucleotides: TGCGCCAGCAGCTTGGGAAGCAGCTCTGGAAACACCATATATTTT. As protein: CASSLGSSSGNTIYF.

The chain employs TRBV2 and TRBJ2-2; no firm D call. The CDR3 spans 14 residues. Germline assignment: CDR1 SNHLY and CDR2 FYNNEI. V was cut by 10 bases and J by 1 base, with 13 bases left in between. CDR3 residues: CATVSVKNTGELFF. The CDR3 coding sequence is TGTGCCACTGTCTCGGTTAAGAACACCGGGGAGCTGTTTTTT. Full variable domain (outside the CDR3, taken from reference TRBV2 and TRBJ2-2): EPEVTQTPSHQVTQMGQEVILRCVPISNHLYFYWYRQILGQKVEFLVSFYNNEISEKSEIFDDQFSVERPDGSNFTLKIRSTKLEDSAMYFCATVSVKNTGELFFGEGSRLTVL.

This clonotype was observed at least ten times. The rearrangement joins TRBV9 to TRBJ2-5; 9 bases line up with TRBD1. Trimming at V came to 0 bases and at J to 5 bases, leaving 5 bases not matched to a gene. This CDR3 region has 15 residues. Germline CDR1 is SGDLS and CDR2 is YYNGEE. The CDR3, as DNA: TGTGCCAGCAGCGTAGTGGGTGGGACAGGGGAGACCCAGTACTTC. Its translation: CASSVVGGTGETQYF.

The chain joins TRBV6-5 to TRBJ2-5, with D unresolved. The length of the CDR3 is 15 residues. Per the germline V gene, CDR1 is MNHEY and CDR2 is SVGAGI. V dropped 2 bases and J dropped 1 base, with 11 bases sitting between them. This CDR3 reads CASSYSFSSQETQYF. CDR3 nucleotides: TGTGCCAGCAGTTACAGTTTCAGCAGCCAAGAGACCCAGTACTTC.